These T cell receptor beta chains were read from a single sample in a study of blood T cell repertoires in COVID-19. Sequenced by immunoSEQ multiplex PCR; TCRdb stores in-frame clones only, minus some. This sample has under 70,000 clones, with 80% to 90% found just once. The sequenced sample consisted of peripheral blood. Every receptor here comes from an elderly woman with acute or convalescent COVID-19. Each CDR3 is given with its conserved first and last residue. A D gene is named only where the DNA matches it firmly. Clone size is given for some rows only: seen once, a few or many times, or a class if the clone is expanded.

j_gene,len,abundance,d_gene,v_gene,CDR3nt,CDR3aa
TRBJ1-5,15,.,.,TRBV5-8,TGTGCCAGCAGCCTTCCAGGGTTCACCAGAGTTCCCCAGCATTTT,CASSLPGFTRVPQHF
TRBJ2-5,13,.,.,TRBV2,TGTGCCAGCAGCGTGAACCGGGGGGAGACCCAGTACTTC,CASSVNRGETQYF
TRBJ1-2,17,.,TRBD1,TRBV27,TGTGCCAGCAGTTCCCGAGGGACAGGGGGCGTTTGGTATGGCTACACCTTC,CASSSRGTGGVWYGYTF
TRBJ2-6,18,.,TRBD2,TRBV19,TGTGCCAGTACTTATAGCGGACTAGCGGGCTTAGGGGCCAACGTCCTGACTTTC,CASTYSGLAGLGANVLTF
TRBJ1-4,13,.,.,TRBV5-4,TGTGCCAGCAGCATACAGGGATACGAAAAACTGTTTTTT,CASSIQGYEKLFF
TRBJ2-7,14,.,TRBD1,TRBV5-1,TGCGCCAGCAGCTTGGCCCGGACAGGGGAGAGGTTGTACTTC,CASSLARTGERLYF
TRBJ1-2,14,.,.,TRBV3-1/TRBV3-2,TGTGCCAGCAGCTCGGACAGAGCTAACTATGGCTACACCTTC,CASSSDRANYGYTF
TRBJ1-4,13,few,TRBD1,TRBV3-1/TRBV3-2,TGTGCCAGCAGCCTGGGACAGGGGGAAAAACTGTTTTTT,CASSLGQGEKLFF
TRBJ1-5,14,.,.,TRBV10-3,TGTGCCATCAGTGAGGGTCAGGGCAATCAGCCCCAGCATTTT,CAISEGQGNQPQHF
TRBJ2-3,17,.,TRBD2,TRBV5-6,TGTGCCAGCAGCTTGGTGACTAGCGGGGCGAGCACAGATACGCAGTATTTT,CASSLVTSGASTDTQYF
TRBJ2-1,16,.,TRBD2,TRBV20-1,TGCAGTGCTAGTGACCCGCGGGGGGGCCTTTACAATGAGCAGTTCTTC,CSASDPRGGLYNEQFF
TRBJ2-7,14,.,.,TRBV6-6,TGTGCCAGCAGTTATCACGACACCCCCTACGAGCAGTACTTC,CASSYHDTPYEQYF
TRBJ1-1,14,.,TRBD1,TRBV19,TGTGCCAGTAGGGAGACAGGGATGAACACTGAAGCTTTCTTT,CASRETGMNTEAFF
TRBJ1-1,15,.,TRBD1,TRBV5-1,TGCGCCAGCAGCTTGGCAACAGGGGGTCTTTCGTTGGCTTTCTTT,CASSLATGGLSLAFF
TRBJ2-3,16,.,.,TRBV11-2,TGTGCCAGCAGCCCCGCCGGGGGAAGACTCACAGATACGCAGTATTTT,CASSPAGGRLTDTQYF
TRBJ1-5,18,.,.,TRBV4-2,TGTGCCAGCAGCCAGATGGGAGGGGGAGATTTAGGAAATCAGCCCCAGCATTTT,CASSQMGGGDLGNQPQHF
TRBJ2-7,17,.,TRBD2,TRBV4-1,TGCGCCAGCAGCTGGGGACTAGCGGGGGGTTTCTCCTACGAGCAGTACTTC,CASSWGLAGGFSYEQYF
TRBJ1-4,15,.,.,TRBV5-8,TGTGCCAGCAGCTCGGAGTACGCAACTAATGAAAAACTGTTTTTT,CASSSEYATNEKLFF
TRBJ2-3,16,once,TRBD2,TRBV5-1,TGCGCCAGCAGCCAACCTAGCGGGGGGCTCACAGATACGCAGTATTTT,CASSQPSGGLTDTQYF